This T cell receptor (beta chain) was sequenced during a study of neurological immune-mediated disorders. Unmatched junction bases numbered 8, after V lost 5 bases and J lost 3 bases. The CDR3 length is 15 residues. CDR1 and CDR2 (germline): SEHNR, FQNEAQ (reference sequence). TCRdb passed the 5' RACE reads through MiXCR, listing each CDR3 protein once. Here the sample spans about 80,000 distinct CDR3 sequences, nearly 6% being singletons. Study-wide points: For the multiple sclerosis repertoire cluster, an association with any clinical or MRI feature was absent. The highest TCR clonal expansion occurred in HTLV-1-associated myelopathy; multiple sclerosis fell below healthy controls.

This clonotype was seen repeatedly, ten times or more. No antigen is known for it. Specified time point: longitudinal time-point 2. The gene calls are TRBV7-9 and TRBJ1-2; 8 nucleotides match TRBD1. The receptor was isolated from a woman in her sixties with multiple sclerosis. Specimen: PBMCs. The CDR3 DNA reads TGTGCCAGCAGCCCGGGACAGGCGAGGGACTATGGCTACACCTTC. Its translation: CASSPGQARDYGYTF.